Listed below are T cell receptor beta chains from one sample, sequenced in a study of cytotoxic CD8 clonotypes in ibrutinib-treated CLL. This table comes from immunoSEQ multiplex PCR, and its TCRdb copy is limited to in-frame clones, with some not included. The sample contains roughly 150,000 clones, around nine tenths of which appear only once. The input for sequencing was PBMCs, taken at disease progression, from a patient treated with ibrutinib. Receptors originate from a human donor with chronic lymphocytic leukemia. Both conserved end residues are part of each CDR3. Each record gives: D gene, V gene, clone size, J gene, CDR3 protein, CDR3 DNA. A D gene is named only where the DNA matches it firmly. The size field is filled for only some rows; it gives once, few, many or a size class.

TRBD1	TRBV7-8	-	TRBJ1-1	CASSRLGQGASEAFF	TGTGCCAGCAGCCGCCTGGGACAGGGGGCTTCTGAAGCTTTCTTT
-	TRBV7-9	-	TRBJ1-5	CASSPARTDSNQPQHF	TGTGCCAGCAGCCCGGCAAGGACAGATAGCAATCAGCCCCAGCATTTT
TRBD1	TRBV5-1	-	TRBJ1-3	CASSLDRAGNTIYF	TGCGCCAGCAGCCTAGACAGGGCTGGAAACACCATATATTTT
-	TRBV6-5	-	TRBJ2-5	CASTPPLGSQETQYF	TGTGCCAGCACCCCTCCGTTGGGGTCCCAAGAGACCCAGTACTTC
-	TRBV30	-	TRBJ1-1	CAWSREGGTEAFF	TGTGCCTGGAGCCGAGAGGGAGGCACTGAAGCTTTCTTT
TRBD1	TRBV5-1	-	TRBJ1-2	CASSLAAGGWLDYGYTF	TGCGCCAGCAGCTTGGCAGCAGGGGGCTGGCTCGACTATGGCTACACCTTC
-	TRBV5-1	-	TRBJ2-2	CASSLGSQDSFFGELFF	TGCGCCAGCAGCTTGGGTTCGCAGGACTCTTTTTTCGGGGAGCTGTTTTTT
TRBD1	TRBV10-1	-	TRBJ2-5	CASSINRGETQYF	TGCGCCAGCAGTATTAACAGGGGAGAGACCCAGTACTTC
TRBD2	TRBV27	-	TRBJ2-7	CASSPNFSGLSSYEQYF	TGTGCCAGCAGTCCCAACTTTAGCGGGCTGAGCTCCTACGAGCAGTACTTC
TRBD2	TRBV7-2	-	TRBJ2-4	CASSLAASGSISAKNIQYF	TGTGCCAGCAGCTTAGCGGCTAGCGGGAGTATTTCGGCCAAAAACATTCAGTACTTC
-	TRBV2	-	TRBJ2-2	CASGVGSGTGELFF	TGTGCCAGCGGAGTGGGCTCAGGCACCGGGGAGCTGTTTTTT
-	TRBV14	-	TRBJ1-4	CASSQPKTGRAIDEKLFF	TGTGCCAGCAGCCAACCGAAGACTGGGCGGGCTATCGACGAAAAACTGTTTTTT
-	TRBV19	-	TRBJ1-1	CASSTEVNTEAFF	TGTGCCAGTAGTACAGAGGTGAACACTGAAGCTTTCTTT
-	TRBV27	many	TRBJ1-2	CASRRTTGAKWNYGYTF	TGTGCCAGCAGAAGGACGACGGGGGCCAAGTGGAACTATGGCTACACCTTC
-	TRBV5-1	-	TRBJ2-1	CASSLRNRYNEQFF	TGCGCCAGCAGCCTCAGGAACAGGTACAATGAGCAGTTCTTC
TRBD1	TRBV27	few	TRBJ1-5	CASSRGTANQPQHF	TGTGCCAGCAGTCGAGGGACAGCTAATCAGCCCCAGCATTTT
TRBD1	TRBV19	-	TRBJ1-1	CASRWDSLYTEAFF	TGTGCCAGTAGGTGGGACAGCCTGTACACTGAAGCTTTCTTT
-	TRBV27	-	TRBJ2-7	CASSNRYEQYF	TGTGCCAGCAGCAACCGCTACGAGCAGTACTTC
-	TRBV28	-	TRBJ1-5	CASSLNQPQHF	TGTGCCAGCAGTTTAAATCAGCCCCAGCATTTT
TRBD1	TRBV5-1	-	TRBJ1-1	CASSLDRGHMTEAFF	TGCGCCAGCAGCTTGGACAGGGGGCACATGACTGAAGCTTTCTTT
TRBD2	TRBV19	-	TRBJ2-2	CASSTQNMGLAGGRPGELFF	TGTGCCAGTAGTACGCAAAACATGGGACTAGCGGGAGGACGGCCCGGGGAGCTGTTTTTT
-	TRBV6-1	-	TRBJ2-2	CASSDWLNTGELFF	TGTGCCAGCAGTGACTGGCTGAACACCGGGGAGCTGTTTTTT